This T cell receptor (beta chain) was identified during a study of radiation and T cells in renal cell carcinoma. About the study: Nephrectomy followed 15 Gy stereotactic body radiation by 4 weeks.

Study-level results: Top tumor clonotypes rose in blood 2 weeks post-radiation, then contracted. Pretreatment tumor biopsies were lacking, so baseline clonotypes are unknown.

This clone was picked up one time. Its antigen is unidentified. Stated time point: baseline pretreatment blood. Treatment given: 15 Gy SBRT to primary tumor, nephrectomy 4 weeks later. Clear cell pathology was present in this patient's renal cell carcinoma. The table came from immunoSEQ multiplex PCR; TCRdb's copy has only in-frame clones and leaves some out. The sample consists of 150,000 or so clones, 88% of them appearing once. The CDR3 contains 13 residues. The ends were cut back, 1 base at V and 2 bases at J, with 6 bases in the middle. Germline CDR1 and CDR2: SGHDT and YYEEEE. The receptor comes from a woman aged 70 to 79 with renal cell carcinoma. The chain recombines TRBV5-6 with TRBJ1-2; tentative D call: TRBD1 (6 bases). The source material was blood, sampled from a patient whose treatment included radiotherapy and nephrectomy. Written as DNA, the CDR3 is TGTGCCAGCAGCTTGCAGGGGAACTATGGCTACACCTTC. Protein product: CASSLQGNYGYTF.